Given below is one T cell receptor (beta chain) in context. The antigen remains unidentified. Preparing the TCRbeta library involved the use of unique molecular identifiers. Each CDR3 protein gets one entry after TCRdb re-called the PCR reads with MiXCR. Of 100,000 to 120,000 distinct CDR3 sequences listed, roughly 6.1% were seen once; the top ten hold around 23%. The length of the CDR3 is 15 residues. The V gene lost 0 bases and the J gene lost 4 bases, with 15 bases spanning the gap. Germline CDR1 and CDR2: SQVTM and ANQGSEA. This record comes from a study of T-cell reconstitution after alpha-beta-depleted transplantation in children. Study-level points and caveats: Some patients owed their high day-60 TCRbeta diversity to surviving recipient T cells and thymic progenitors. At one year after transplant, newly produced T cells mostly accounted for T-cell counts and diversity. There were reportedly several hundred expanded graft clones from which alpha-beta T cells came about two months after transplant.

The chain links TRBV29-1 to TRBJ1-2; D might be TRBD1 (6 bases). The material sequenced was PBMCs, mostly from graft donor cells, taken 360 days after TCRalphabeta/CD19-depleted stem cell transplant. This TCR derives from a male patient aged 2-9 years who had a stem cell transplant for acute lymphoblastic leukemia, so the T cells may come from the graft donor. This chain's CDR3 is CSVEDPVQGGYGYTF. The CDR3 coding sequence is TGCAGCGTTGAAGACCCTGTACAGGGCGGCTATGGCTACACCTTC.